One sample yielded the 30 T cell receptor beta chains listed below, sequenced in a study of cytomegalovirus exposure and HLA in healthy donors. PCR employed 60 Vbeta and 13 Jbeta primers. Using immunoSEQ multiplex PCR, the repertoire was profiled, and TCRdb retains in-frame clones only, with some absent. This table has about 130,000 clones, about 74% appearing once. The sequencing sample was made of PBMCs. The origin of the receptors is a man between 18 and 35 years old in good health and CMV-seropositive.

This chain joins TRBV9 and TRBJ2-7, with unresolved D. CDR1 and CDR2 from the germline V gene are SGDLS and YYNGEE. This CDR3 has 14 residues. V was shortened by 4 bases and J by 3 bases, with 14 bases between the two germline ends. The CDR3 sequence: CASSPGGFDYEQYF. The CDR3 nucleotides are TGTGCCAGCAGCCCAGGTGGGTTTGACTACGAGCAGTACTTC.

This sequence joins TRBV7-6 and TRBJ2-5; D possibly corresponds to TRBD1 (6 bases). This CDR3 contains 14 residues. The germline V gene encodes CDR1 SGHVS and CDR2 FNYEAQ. Between the trimmed V and J ends, which lost 1 base and 7 bases, there was a span of 13 bases. CDR3 bases: TGTGCCAGCAGCTTAGACTTGCAGGGGCGGACCCAGTACTTC. Residues: CASSLDLQGRTQYF.

The J gene is TRBJ1-1, the V gene TRBV5-4, with D uncertain. The CDR3 has 14 residues. V lost 4 bases to trimming and J lost 1 base, with 11 bases between them. Germline CDR1 reads SGHNT; CDR2 reads YYREEE (reference sequence). CDR3 loop: CASSRGPGNTEAFF. The DNA of the CDR3 is TGTGCCAGCAGCCGCGGCCCTGGGAACACTGAAGCTTTCTTT.

As regards this clone: Different DNA sequences within this sample yield the same CDR3. The chain is built from TRBV7-2 and TRBJ2-5, with 13 bases fitting TRBD2. The germline V gene has CDR1 SGHTA and CDR2 FQGNSA. With V trimmed by 1 base and J by 2 bases, 1 base remained unmatched. The CDR3 runs 16 residues. The CDR3 loop reads CASSLGLAGGQETQYF. CDR3 DNA sequence: TGTGCCAGCAGCTTAGGACTAGCGGGGGGTCAAGAGACCCAGTACTTC.

The chain recombines TRBV1 with TRBJ2-4; the DNA was not compared with TRBD2, the D call given in the table. TRBV1 is reported as a pseudogene. The CDR3 runs to 15 residues. CDR3 coding DNA: TGCACCAGCAGCCATAACGCTAGCCTCAAAAACATTCAGTACTTC. This encodes CTSSHNASLKNIQYF.

The V call is TRBV6-5, the J call TRBJ1-3; D unresolved. Trimming took off 6 bases at V and 3 bases at J, with 15 bases between the two ends. This CDR3 has 15 residues. Germline CDR1 and CDR2: MNHEY and SVGAGI. In nucleotides, the CDR3 is TGTGCCAGCAGACCCCCTGGGAGGGATGGAAACACCATATATTTT. Translated, it gives CASRPPGRDGNTIYF.

The sample holds a few counts of this clone. The chain combines TRBV2 with TRBJ2-7, with 9 nucleotides matching TRBD2. The CDR3 runs to 12 residues. Losses at the gene ends were 11 bases for V and 2 bases for J; bases not matched to a gene: 4. Germline values: CDR1 SNHLY, CDR2 FYNNEI. The CDR3 is CARAGGTYEQYF. The DNA for the CDR3 is TGTGCCCGAGCGGGGGGAACCTACGAGCAGTACTTC.

This chain links TRBV6-5 with TRBJ2-3; D is possibly TRBD2 (5 bases). Germline lookup yields CDR1 MNHEY and CDR2 SVGAGI. The CDR3 has 14 residues. V dropped 5 bases and J dropped 0 bases, with 9 bases sitting between them. CDR3 nucleotide sequence: TGTGCCAGCAGTACTAGGGTGAGCACAGATACGCAGTATTTT. Protein sequence: CASSTRVSTDTQYF.

The chain uses TRBV10-1 and TRBJ2-2; 9 positions match TRBD2. CDR3 length equals 16 residues. The V gene's germline CDR1 is WNHNN and CDR2 SYGVQD (reference sequence). With V trimmed by 8 bases and J by 1 base, 8 bases remained unmatched. CDR3 DNA sequence: TGCGCCAGCGCCCGAACTAGCGGGCAGAACACCGGGGAGCTGTTTTTT. It specifies CASARTSGQNTGELFF.

This clone came up a few times. The chain carries TRBV6-4 and TRBJ2-2, with 7 nucleotides matching TRBD2. Looked up from germline, CDR1 is MRHNA and CDR2 is SNTAGT. The junction had 2 bases not matched to a gene; V was cut back by 3 bases and J by 7 bases. There are 13 residues in the CDR3. This CDR3 is CASSELAHGELFF. The CDR3 DNA sequence: TGTGCCAGCAGTGAACTAGCGCACGGGGAGCTGTTTTTT.

The V gene is TRBV29-1, the J gene TRBJ2-7; D is possibly TRBD2 (6 bases). V shed 6 bases and J shed 3 bases, with 15 bases lying between them. The CDR3 consists of 13 residues. Germline V gene sequence: CDR1 SQVTM, CDR2 ANQGSEA. CDR3 nucleotide sequence: TGCAGCGTGGGAACGGGACTTATCTACGAGCAGTACTTC. Residues: CSVGTGLIYEQYF.

This clone was found once. The chain uses TRBV5-1 and TRBJ2-1, with 10 positions matching TRBD1. The CDR3 runs 15 residues. The V gene end was trimmed by 4 bases and the J gene end by 4 bases; junction bases not matched to a gene: 5. Germline V CDR1 and CDR2: SGHRS, YFSETQ. CDR3 sequence reads: CASSGTGDVYNEQFF. The CDR3 DNA is TGCGCCAGCAGCGGGACAGGGGATGTGTACAATGAGCAGTTCTTC.

The genes are TRBV6-5 and TRBJ1-4; TRBD1 matches 9 bases. Losses at the gene ends were 6 bases for V and 7 bases for J; bases not matched to a gene: 6. The CDR3 loop spans 14 amino acids. CDR1 and CDR2 (germline): MNHEY, SVGAGI. This chain's CDR3 is CASRTGGSSEKLFF. The CDR3 DNA is TGTGCCAGCAGAACAGGGGGCTCCAGTGAAAAACTGTTTTTT.

The chain carries TRBV11-2 and TRBJ2-7; the match to TRBD2 covers 12 bases. CDR1 is SGHAT, CDR2 FQNNGV, per germline. The CDR3 runs to 16 residues. The junction had 7 bases not matched to a gene; V was cut back by 5 bases and J by 2 bases. In DNA, the CDR3 is TGTGCCAGCAGCCCCAGGACTAGCGGGGCGACCTACGAGCAGTACTTC. Translated: CASSPRTSGATYEQYF.

This chain joins TRBV7-2 and TRBJ2-4; 8 nucleotides align to TRBD2. Germline CDR1 is SGHTA and CDR2 is FQGNSA. V was clipped by 4 bases and J by 6 bases; unmatched bases: 5. This CDR3 is built from 14 residues. CDR3 coding DNA: TGTGCCAGCAGCTCGACAGCGGGAGCAAACATTCAGTACTTC. Its protein is CASSSTAGANIQYF.

This clone was counted only a few times. The V and J genes are TRBV2 and TRBJ2-7; 8 bases map to TRBD2. CDR3 length: 18 residues. The germline CDR1 and CDR2 sequences are SNHLY and FYNNEI. V trimming: 4 bases; J trimming: 7 bases; junction bases outside the gene matches: 21. CDR3 loop: CASSGSRGDGRARREQYF. The DNA for the CDR3 is TGTGCCAGCAGTGGTAGTAGGGGAGACGGGAGGGCCCGAAGGGAGCAGTACTTC.

This chain connects TRBV2 to TRBJ2-3; TRBD2 agrees at 14 bases. The J segment lost 6 bases and the V segment lost 6 bases, leaving 17 bases of the junction unmatched. CDR1 and CDR2 (germline): SNHLY, FYNNEI. The CDR3 loop spans 19 amino acids. This CDR3 is CASSPGTSGRRGFKDTQYF. DNA of the CDR3: TGTGCCAGCAGCCCCGGGACTAGCGGGAGAAGGGGTTTTAAGGATACGCAGTATTTT. Full variable domain (remainder filled in from reference TRBV2 and TRBJ2-3): EPEVTQTPSHQVTQMGQEVILRCVPISNHLYFYWYRQILGQKVEFLVSFYNNEISEKSEIFDDQFSVERPDGSNFTLKIRSTKLEDSAMYFCASSPGTSGRRGFKDTQYFGPGTRLTVL.

V usage is TRBV30 and J usage is TRBJ1-6; TRBD1 matches 7 bases. The CDR3 is 13 residues long. Germline CDR1 is GTSNPN and CDR2 is SVGIG (reference sequence). Trimming at V came to 3 bases and at J to 6 bases, leaving 2 bases not matched to a gene. CDR3 region: CAWRAGGNSPLHF. The CDR3 DNA reads as TGTGCCTGGAGGGCAGGGGGTAATTCACCCCTCCACTTT.

This rearrangement joins TRBV19 to TRBJ2-1; TRBD1 aligns across 9 bases. With V trimmed by 3 bases and J by 3 bases, 3 bases remained unmatched. The CDR3 has 15 amino acids. Germline CDR1 reads LNHDA; CDR2 reads SQIVND (reference sequence). CDR3 coding DNA: TGTGCCAGTAGTATTGGGACAGGGTACTACAATGAGCAGTTCTTC. It translates to CASSIGTGYYNEQFF.

In regard to this clone: The sample holds other DNA sequences that translate to the same CDR3. V usage is TRBV28 and J usage is TRBJ2-7, with 7 nucleotides matching TRBD1. The V and J ends lost 9 bases and 0 bases, in that order; junction bases with no gene match: 8. CDR3 size: 14 residues. Germline V lookup: CDR1 MDHEN, CDR2 SYDVKM. CDR3 protein: CASSGDSFSYEQYF. For the CDR3, the DNA is TGTGCCAGTTCTGGGGACAGCTTCTCCTACGAGCAGTACTTC.

This clone showed up just once. The rearrangement links TRBV5-1 to TRBJ1-4; 9 positions agree with TRBD1. The CDR3 runs 15 residues. After removal of 4 bases from V and 8 bases from J, the junction contained 9 bases not matched to a gene. The germline V gene encodes CDR1 SGHRS and CDR2 YFSETQ. CDR3 in amino acids: CASSVWGQGREKLFF. The CDR3 DNA reads TGCGCCAGCAGCGTTTGGGGACAGGGTAGGGAAAAACTGTTTTTT.

The chain carries TRBV13 and TRBJ2-6, with D maybe TRBD2 (7 bases). Germline V gene data show CDR1 as PRHDT and CDR2 as FYEKMQ (reference sequence). V lost 3 bases and J 1 base, leaving 13 bases between the germline ends. The CDR3 extends over 17 amino acids. The CDR3 DNA is TGTGCCAGCAGCTTGACGGGGGGCTCGTCTGGGGCCAACGTCCTGACTTTC. This encodes CASSLTGGSSGANVLTF.

The V gene is TRBV10-3, the J gene TRBJ2-5, with D unclear. The CDR3 totals 14 residues. Germline V lookup: CDR1 ENHRY, CDR2 SYGVKD. Trimming took 3 bases from V and 2 from J, leaving 10 bases between them. The CDR3 sequence: CAISDRTSQETQYF. The CDR3 DNA reads as TGTGCCATCAGTGACCGTACTTCACAAGAGACCCAGTACTTC.

The CDR3 coding sequence is TGTGCCAGTACCGTCCAAGGGGGCTCTGGAAACACCATATATTTT. As protein: CASTVQGGSGNTIYF. The chain recombines TRBV19 with TRBJ1-3; D perhaps matches TRBD1 (6 bases). Trimming stripped 7 bases from V and 0 bases from J, with 13 bases between. The length of the CDR3 is 15 residues. Germline V CDR1 and CDR2: LNHDA, SQIVND (reference sequence).

The chain couples TRBV7-8 to TRBJ1-4; 10 bases match TRBD1. Germline V gene lookup returns CDR1 SGHVS and CDR2 FQNEAQ. The CDR3 is 14 amino acids. J was trimmed by 4 bases and V by 5 bases; bases with no gene match: 1. CDR3 sequence reads: CASSRDRGNEKLFF. As DNA, the CDR3 is TGTGCCAGCAGCCGGGACAGGGGTAATGAAAAACTGTTTTTT.

The rearrangement uses TRBV5-6 and TRBJ1-1; D perhaps matches TRBD1 (5 bases). Germline V lookup: CDR1 SGHDT, CDR2 YYEEEE. The V end was cut by 5 bases, the J end by 2 bases, with 13 bases between. The CDR3 consists of 14 residues. The CDR3: CASSRGGGNTEAFF. The CDR3 DNA reads as TGTGCCAGCAGTAGGGGCGGCGGAAACACTGAAGCTTTCTTT.

The chain employs TRBV9 and TRBJ2-7; 9 nucleotides match TRBD1. The germline V gene encodes CDR1 SGDLS and CDR2 YYNGEE. V lost 3 bases to trimming and J lost 3 bases; unmatched junction nucleotides: 13. The CDR3 runs 17 residues. The CDR3 nucleotides read TGTGCCAGCAGCGAGCAGCCACAGGGGGCTCCCCGCTACGAGCAGTACTTC. It encodes CASSEQPQGAPRYEQYF.

The chain has TRBV14 and TRBJ2-7, with D tentatively TRBD1 (7 bases). This CDR3 is built from 14 residues. V was trimmed by 3 bases and J by 2 bases, leaving 11 bases between them. Germline V gene lookup returns CDR1 SGHDN and CDR2 FVKESK. CDR3 nucleotide sequence: TGTGCCAGCAGCCAGTTCAGGGGGGCCTACGAGCAGTACTTC. It codes for CASSQFRGAYEQYF.

The genes are TRBV5-1 and TRBJ2-7; TRBD1 matches 7 bases. This CDR3 contains 15 residues. V lost 6 bases and J lost 2; bases outside the gene matches: 11. The germline V gene encodes CDR1 SGHRS and CDR2 YFSETQ. The CDR3 reads CASTPAVGGPYEQYF. The CDR3 region has the DNA TGCGCCAGCACCCCGGCCGTAGGGGGCCCCTACGAGCAGTACTTC.

This chain links TRBV10-2 with TRBJ2-1; D perhaps matches TRBD1 (5 bases). CDR3 length equals 12 residues. V dropped 8 bases and J dropped 8 bases, with 13 bases sitting between them. Germline V gene data show CDR1 as WSHSY and CDR2 as SAAADI. CDR3 amino acids: CASGQGLDEQFF. CDR3 bases: TGCGCCAGCGGACAAGGATTGGATGAGCAGTTCTTC.